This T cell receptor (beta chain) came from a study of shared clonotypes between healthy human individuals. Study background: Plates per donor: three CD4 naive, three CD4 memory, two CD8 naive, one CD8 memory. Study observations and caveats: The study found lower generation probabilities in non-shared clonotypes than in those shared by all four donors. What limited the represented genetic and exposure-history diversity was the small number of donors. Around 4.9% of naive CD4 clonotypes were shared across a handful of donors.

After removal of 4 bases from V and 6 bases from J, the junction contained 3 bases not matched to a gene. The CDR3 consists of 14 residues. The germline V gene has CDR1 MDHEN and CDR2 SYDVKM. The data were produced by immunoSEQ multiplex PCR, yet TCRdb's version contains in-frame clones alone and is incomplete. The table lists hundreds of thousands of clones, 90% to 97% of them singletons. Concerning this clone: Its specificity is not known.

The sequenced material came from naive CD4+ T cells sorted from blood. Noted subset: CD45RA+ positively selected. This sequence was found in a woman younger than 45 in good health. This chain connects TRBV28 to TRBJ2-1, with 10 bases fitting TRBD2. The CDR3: CASSYTSGANEQFF. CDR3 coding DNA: TGTGCCAGCAGTTACACTAGCGGGGCCAATGAGCAGTTCTTC.